The 26 T cell receptor beta chains below were found in one sample sequenced in a study of T cell changes during pregnancy in multiple sclerosis. Sequencing was performed with immunoSEQ multiplex PCR; in TCRdb, only in-frame clones are kept and a portion is missing. The data contain around 130,000 clones, under 95% of them singletons. The material was peripheral blood, obtained before pregnancy. The origin of the receptors is a female donor with multiple sclerosis, enrolled in a pregnancy study.

The chain joins TRBV6-5 to TRBJ2-7, with D maybe TRBD1 (7 bases). The CDR3 extends over 14 amino acids. The germline CDR1 and CDR2 sequences are MNHEY and SVGAGI. Between the trimmed V and J ends, which lost 6 bases and 4 bases, there was a span of 16 bases. The CDR3 DNA sequence: TGTGCCAGCAGGGGATACAGGGGACTGTACGAGCAGTACTTC. Protein sequence: CASRGYRGLYEQYF.

V usage is TRBV7-3 and J usage is TRBJ1-1, with 7 bases lining up with TRBD1. CDR1 and CDR2 from the germline V gene are SGHTA and FQGTGA. With V trimmed by 0 bases and J by 8 bases, 9 bases remained unmatched. The CDR3 has 15 amino acids. CDR3 region: CASSLTGQGVEEAFF. CDR3 nucleotide sequence: TGTGCCAGCAGCTTAACGGGTCAGGGGGTGGAGGAAGCTTTCTTT.

V gene TRBV29-1 combines with J gene TRBJ2-1; D is undetermined. V lost 2 bases and J lost 0, with 11 bases in between. The CDR3 extends over 15 amino acids. The germline gives CDR1 SQVTM, CDR2 ANQGSEA. The CDR3 DNA follows: TGCAGCGTTGAAAGTACGGGTTCCTCCTACAATGAGCAGTTCTTC. This sequence encodes CSVESTGSSYNEQFF.

The V call is TRBV11-2, the J call TRBJ1-2; D perhaps matches TRBD1 (6 bases). Germline V gene sequence: CDR1 SGHAT, CDR2 FQNNGV. V was pared by 4 bases and J by 5 bases, with 17 bases between. This CDR3 comprises 15 residues. The CDR3 DNA reads TGTGCCAGCAGCTCCGCCGGACAGTGGGAATATGGCTACACCTTC. Translation gives CASSSAGQWEYGYTF. The full variable domain, with the rest looked up from reference TRBV11-2 and TRBJ1-2, is EAGVAQSPRYKIIEKRQSVAFWCNPISGHATLYWYQQILGQGPKLLIQFQNNGVVDDSQLPKDRFSAERLKGVDSTLKIQPAKLEDSAVYLCASSSAGQWEYGYTFGSGTRLTVV.

The chain has TRBV5-5 and TRBJ2-3; maybe TRBD2 (7 bases). Germline V gene sequence: CDR1 SGHKS, CDR2 YYEKEE (reference sequence). V was shortened by 5 bases and J by 1 base, with 8 bases between the two germline ends. The length of the CDR3 is 13 residues. The CDR3 sequence: CASRGGGTDTQYF. For the CDR3, the DNA is TGTGCCAGCAGAGGGGGGGGCACAGATACGCAGTATTTT.

This rearrangement joins TRBV5-4 to TRBJ1-1; maybe TRBD1 (6 bases). The germline V and J ends were trimmed by 0 bases and 4 bases, with 7 bases remaining between them. The CDR3 contains 13 residues. Germline assignment: CDR1 SGHNT and CDR2 YYREEE (reference sequence). The CDR3 bases are TGTGCCAGCAGCTTGGGAGGGGGCACTGAAGCTTTCTTT. Translating gives CASSLGGGTEAFF.

V usage is TRBV5-4 and J usage is TRBJ2-1; tentative D call: TRBD2 (6 bases). Trimming took off 2 bases at V and 7 bases at J, with 7 bases between the two ends. The CDR3 runs 12 residues. Germline V gene lookup returns CDR1 SGHNT and CDR2 YYREEE (reference sequence). The CDR3: CASSLLANEQFF. The DNA for the CDR3 is TGTGCCAGCAGCTTACTAGCAAATGAGCAGTTCTTC.

This chain uses TRBV4-1 with TRBJ1-1, with 7 bases that match TRBD1. The CDR3 totals 15 residues. The V gene's germline CDR1 is MGHRA and CDR2 YSYEKL. The V and J ends lost 3 bases and 0 bases, in that order; junction bases with no gene match: 4. CDR3: CASSHADRMNTEAFF. The CDR3 coding sequence is TGCGCCAGCAGCCATGCGGACAGGATGAACACTGAAGCTTTCTTT.

V is TRBV18 and J is TRBJ2-1; D not certain. V was clipped by 6 bases and J by 10 bases, with 13 bases between them. The CDR3 contains 12 residues. Looked up from germline, CDR1 is KGHSH and CDR2 is LQKENI. In DNA form, the CDR3 reads TGTGCCAGCTCCCCTATGACTGGGGAGCAGTTCTTC. This encodes CASSPMTGEQFF.

The rearrangement links TRBV9 to TRBJ1-1; 7 bases map to TRBD1. This CDR3 spans 14 amino acids. The V gene end was trimmed by 0 bases and the J gene end by 4 bases; junction bases not matched to a gene: 3. CDR1 is SGDLS, CDR2 YYNGEE, per germline. The CDR3 spells CASSVEDRVTEAFF. The CDR3, as DNA: TGTGCCAGCAGCGTAGAAGACAGGGTCACTGAAGCTTTCTTT.

This clone showed up just once. This sequence joins TRBV6-4 and TRBJ1-4; D perhaps matches TRBD1 (6 bases). The CDR3 consists of 15 residues. The V end was cut by 4 bases, the J end by 10 bases, with 19 bases between. Germline CDR1 MRHNA, CDR2 SNTAGT. The CDR3 nucleotides read TGTGCCAGCAGTGCCGATTGGGGGCAAGGAGGAAAACTGTTTTTT. This codes for CASSADWGQGGKLFF.

The CDR3 nucleotides are TGTGCCAGTAGTCCTCAACAGGGGGCGAACACTGAAGCTTTCTTT. Protein: CASSPQQGANTEAFF. V is TRBV19 and J is TRBJ1-1; 9 nucleotides line up with TRBD1. The CDR3 extends over 15 amino acids. After removal of 5 bases from V and 1 base from J, the junction contained 5 bases not matched to a gene. CDR1 is LNHDA and CDR2 is SQIVND in the germline V gene (reference sequence). The whole variable domain, remainder taken from reference TRBV19 and TRBJ1-1, is DGGITQSPKYLFRKEGQNVTLSCEQNLNHDAMYWYRQDPGQGLRLIYYSQIVNDFQKGDIAEGYSVSREKKESFPLTVTSAQKNPTAFYLCASSPQQGANTEAFFGQGTRLTVV.

The gene calls are TRBV5-6 and TRBJ1-4; TRBD1 is a possible D gene (5 bases). Between the trimmed V and J ends, which lost 0 bases and 5 bases, there was a span of 5 bases. Germline loops: CDR1 SGHDT, CDR2 YYEEEE. CDR3 size: 13 residues. The CDR3 region has the DNA TGTGCCAGCAGCTTGGCAGGGAATGAAAAACTGTTTTTT. Translating it yields CASSLAGNEKLFF.

V and J are TRBV7-9 and TRBJ1-5, with D possibly being TRBD1 (6 bases). This CDR3 spans 12 amino acids. The germline V gene has CDR1 SEHNR and CDR2 FQNEAQ (reference sequence). Trimming took 5 bases from V and 7 from J, leaving 9 bases between them. CDR3 residues: CASSKGGQPQHF. In DNA form, the CDR3 reads TGTGCCAGCAGCAAGGGGGGGCAGCCCCAGCATTTT. The full variable domain, with the rest looked up from reference TRBV7-9 and TRBJ1-5, is DTGVSQNPRHKITKRGQNVTFRCDPISEHNRLYWYRQTLGQGPEFLTYFQNEAQLEKSRLLSDRFSAERPKGSFSTLEIQRTEQGDSAMYLCASSKGGQPQHFGDGTRLSIL.

Written as DNA, the CDR3 is TGTGCCAGCAGTATCGACAGCACCTACGAGCAGTACTTC. Translated: CASSIDSTYEQYF. This chain links TRBV6-1 with TRBJ2-7, with D perhaps TRBD1 (5 bases). CDR1 and CDR2 (germline): MNHNS, SASEGT. Between the trimmed V and J ends, which lost 5 bases and 2 bases, there was a span of 10 bases. CDR3 size: 13 residues.

The rearrangement links TRBV18 to TRBJ2-1; TRBD2 aligns across 8 bases. The germline V gene encodes CDR1 KGHSH and CDR2 LQKENI. The V and J ends lost 0 bases and 2 bases, in that order; junction bases with no gene match: 9. The CDR3 consists of 18 residues. CDR3 DNA: TGTGCCAGCTCACCACCAGGATGGAGCGGGAGCCCCTACAATGAGCAGTTCTTC. As protein: CASSPPGWSGSPYNEQFF.

The rearrangement joins TRBV5-4 to TRBJ2-1, with 15 bases aligning to TRBD2. The V gene's germline CDR1 is SGHNT and CDR2 YYREEE (reference sequence). J lost 4 bases, V lost 3 bases, and 2 bases had no gene match. The CDR3 is made up of 16 amino acids. Written as DNA, the CDR3 is TGTGCCAGCAGCTCCGGACTAGCGGGGGGGTACAATGAGCAGTTCTTC. This codes for CASSSGLAGGYNEQFF. The complete variable domain, with remaining parts taken from reference TRBV5-4 and TRBJ2-1, reads ETGVTQSPTHLIKTRGQQVTLRCSSQSGHNTVSWYQQALGQGPQFIFQYYREEENGRGNFPPRFSGLQFPNYSSELNVNALELDDSALYLCASSSGLAGGYNEQFFGPGTRLTVL.

DNA of the CDR3: TGTGCCAGTAGCGAGGGGGCTGGCTACACCTTC. Translation: CASSEGAGYTF. The chain recombines TRBV19 with TRBJ1-2, with 7 bases matching TRBD1. V trimming: 6 bases; J trimming: 7 bases; junction bases outside the gene matches: 2. This CDR3 spans 11 amino acids. Looked up from germline, CDR1 is LNHDA and CDR2 is SQIVND (reference sequence).

The rearrangement uses TRBV10-3 and TRBJ1-1; 7 nucleotides align to TRBD1. V lost 6 bases, J lost 10 bases, and 20 bases stayed unmatched. The germline V gene has CDR1 ENHRY and CDR2 SYGVKD. The CDR3 covers 16 residues. This chain's CDR3 is CAIRRTGTEGGEVAFF. The DNA of the CDR3 is TGTGCCATCAGGAGAACCGGGACAGAGGGGGGTGAGGTAGCTTTCTTT.

This chain joins TRBV6-7 and TRBJ2-3; TRBD2 matches 12 bases. TRBV6-7 is annotated as an ORF whose role is uncertain. The V segment lost 6 bases and the J segment 1 base; nucleotides outside the gene matches: 14. The CDR3 runs to 19 residues. This CDR3 reads CASSHTRPSGGGCTDTQYF. In nucleotides, the CDR3 is TGTGCCAGCAGCCATACGAGGCCTAGCGGGGGGGGTTGCACAGATACGCAGTATTTT.

This chain connects TRBV18 to TRBJ2-3; TRBD1 matches 7 bases. Germline CDR1 reads KGHSH; CDR2 reads LQKENI. The CDR3 covers 13 residues. With V trimmed by 7 bases and J by 4 bases, 5 bases remained unmatched. Here the CDR3 reads CASLQGSADTQYF. The CDR3 DNA sequence: TGTGCCAGCTTACAGGGGAGCGCAGATACGCAGTATTTT.

The rearrangement links TRBV2 to TRBJ1-5; D possibly corresponds to TRBD1 (6 bases). The germline CDR1 and CDR2 sequences are SNHLY and FYNNEI. This CDR3 comprises 12 residues. Trimming left V 2 bases short and J 8 bases short, with 7 bases between. The CDR3 bases are TGTGCCAGCAGTGAAAACAGGGAGCCCCAGCATTTT. Translation: CASSENREPQHF.

This chain uses TRBV2 with TRBJ2-3; the D is unclear. Per germline, CDR1 SNHLY and CDR2 FYNNEI. The V end lost 4 bases, the J end lost 5 bases, and 10 bases lay between the germline ends. This CDR3 has 13 residues. CDR3 in DNA: TGTGCCAGCAGTGCAAACTTAAGAGATACGCAGTATTTT. This translates into CASSANLRDTQYF.

The chain recombines TRBV6-1 with TRBJ1-3; TRBD1 is a possible D gene (6 bases). Trimming removed 4 bases from V and 2 bases from J, with 15 bases in between. The length of the CDR3 is 16 residues. Germline CDR1 MNHNS, CDR2 SASEGT. CDR3 in DNA: TGTGCCAGCAGTGCCCAACAGGGAAGCACTGGAAACACCATATATTTT. Protein product: CASSAQQGSTGNTIYF.

The chain is built from TRBV4-1 and TRBJ1-3, with a tentative D call TRBD1 (5 bases). The CDR3 is made up of 18 amino acids. The germline gives CDR1 MGHRA, CDR2 YSYEKL. Trimming took 2 bases from V and 4 from J, leaving 21 bases between them. The CDR3 protein is CASSQPDMGFSRGNTIYF. The CDR3 bases are TGCGCCAGCAGCCAACCGGACATGGGGTTTAGTCGAGGAAACACCATATATTTT.

The chain uses TRBV7-8 and TRBJ1-4; D is ambiguous. In germline, CDR1 is SGHVS, CDR2 FQNEAQ. This CDR3 has 16 residues. V lost 2 bases to trimming and J lost 4 bases, with 14 bases between them. The DNA for the CDR3 is TGTGCCAGCAGCTTAAGACAAGGATACCGTAATGAAAAACTGTTTTTT. Protein sequence: CASSLRQGYRNEKLFF.